One and the same sample provided the 5 T cell receptor beta chains below, sequenced in a study of shared clonotypes between healthy human individuals. Sequencing used immunoSEQ multiplex PCR; TCRdb keeps in-frame clones, though not all of them. This sample has millions of clones, with over 85% found just once. The sample was naive CD4+ T cells sorted from blood. Subset noted: CD45RA+ positively selected. The source is a young man in good health.

This chain joins TRBV25-1 and TRBJ1-4; 9 positions agree with TRBD1. The trim removed 2 bases at V and 8 bases at J, leaving 9 bases unmatched. CDR1 is MGHDK, CDR2 SYGVNS, per germline. CDR3 size: 16 residues. CDR3 sequence (DNA): TGTGCCAGCAGTGAACTTACAGGGGGCGCACGGGAAAAACTGTTTTTT. Translation gives CASSELTGGAREKLFF.

There are a few counts of this clone. This sequence joins TRBV11-2 and TRBJ2-5; 7 positions agree with TRBD1. The ends lost 5 bases at V and 5 bases at J; junction bases unmatched: 8. CDR3 length equals 14 residues. Germline V gene lookup returns CDR1 SGHAT and CDR2 FQNNGV. In nucleotides, the CDR3 is TGTGCCAGCAGCGTCCAGCAGGGGGTTGAGACCCAGTACTTC. This sequence encodes CASSVQQGVETQYF.

The chain uses TRBV19 and TRBJ2-4; 12 bases are shared with TRBD1. The CDR3 sequence is 17 residues long. J lost 0 bases, V lost 8 bases, and 8 bases had no gene match. CDR1 and CDR2 from the germline V gene are LNHDA and SQIVND (reference sequence). CDR3 residues: CASRVPGQGAAKNIQYF. CDR3 DNA sequence: TGTGCCAGTCGAGTCCCGGGACAGGGGGCAGCCAAAAACATTCAGTACTTC.

This rearrangement joins TRBV5-1 to TRBJ1-6; D remains unclear. This CDR3 is 14 amino acids long. The V end was cut by 1 base, the J end by 7 bases, with 9 bases between. Per germline, CDR1 SGHRS and CDR2 YFSETQ. The CDR3 reads CASSLTQENSPLHF. CDR3 coding DNA: TGCGCCAGCAGCTTGACCCAGGAAAATTCACCCCTCCACTTT.

V usage is TRBV19 and J usage is TRBJ2-1; TRBD1 is a possible D gene (6 bases). Germline V lookup: CDR1 LNHDA, CDR2 SQIVND (reference sequence). This CDR3 has 16 amino acids. Between the trimmed V and J ends, which lost 6 bases and 7 bases, there was a span of 22 bases. CDR3 in DNA: TGTGCCAGTAGCCGGGTCGGGGACATCTACTTTAATGAGCAGTTCTTC. This gives the protein CASSRVGDIYFNEQFF.